This T cell receptor (beta chain) was identified in a study of CD8+CD57+ T cells in acquired aplastic anemia. As concerns this clonotype: At one end, the junction sequence differs from germline, possibly due to a read error.

The template for TCR beta VDJ and CDR3 sequence profiling was genomic DNA. TCRdb reprocessed the reads via MiXCR and lists one record per CDR3 protein. This sample has about 160,000 distinct CDR3 sequences, with approximately 43% found just once. The germline V gene has CDR1 SGHAT and CDR2 FQNNGV. The CDR3 spans 18 residues. This receptor was taken from a human donor in good health. The chain combines TRBV11-2 with TRBJ2-1; TRBD2 aligns across 7 bases. Sequencing was performed on sorted CD4+, CD8+, or CD8+CD57+ T cells (not recorded which) from PBMCs. CDR3 DNA: TGTGCCAGCAGCTTAGACCCTGGCTTGACTAGCTACTACACTGAGCAGTTCTTC. Protein product: CASSLDPGLTSYYTEQFF.